The source of this TCR beta chain is a study of Ad26.COV2.S vaccination and SARS-CoV-2 variants. Study at large: The trial was COV1001 and the donor's arm was Ad26.COV2.S. Intramuscular Ad26.COV2.S at 5x10^10 or 1x10^11 viral particles. Study-level results: People who got the vaccine had more spike-specific TCR breadth than people who got placebo.

The treatment is: around 19 received Ad26.COV2.S at low or high dose, single or two shots; 5 received placebo; per-sample allocation not given. Specimens were obtained on day 63 following the first vaccine or placebo injection. Its platform was an Ad26 vector, and its expressed antigen was Wuhan-strain SARS-CoV-2 spike. With regard to this clone: No antigen is known for it.

Libraries were prepared by immunoSEQ multiplex PCR; TCRdb keeps only in-frame clonotypes and omits some of them. The profile shows hundreds of thousands of clones, roughly 89% of them singletons. With 5 bases removed from V and 8 bases from J, the gap between germline ends came to 15 bases. The CDR3 has 14 residues. Germline CDR1 reads LNHDA; CDR2 reads SQIVND (reference sequence). This sequence originates from a person aged 18-65 years who received the Ad26.COV2.S COVID-19 vaccine or a placebo. The rearrangement uses TRBV19 and TRBJ1-4; D possibly corresponds to TRBD1 (5 bases). This material consisted of peripheral blood, taken in a trial of Ad26.COV2.S vaccine versus placebo. For the CDR3, the DNA is TGTGCCAGTAGTCCAGGCTCCGGGGGGGAAAAACTGTTTTTT. It specifies CASSPGSGGEKLFF.